The 27 T cell receptor beta chains below were found in one sample sequenced in a study of CD8 T cells in Susac syndrome. cDNA came from around 0.5 to 1 ug RNA primed by random hexamers. One entry per CDR3 protein results from TCRdb running MiXCR on the immunoSEQ multiplex PCR reads. The sample contains roughly 130,000 distinct CDR3 sequences, roughly 94% of which appear only once. The specimen sequenced was CD8+ T cells from PBMCs. These receptor sequences come from a human donor with Susac syndrome.

This chain uses TRBV9 with TRBJ2-2, with D hard to call. The CDR3 is 13 amino acids. Trimming left V 3 bases short and J 3 bases short, with 6 bases between. The germline gives CDR1 SGDLS, CDR2 YYNGEE. CDR3 in DNA: TGTGCCAGCAGCGGACGGGACACCGGGGAGCTGTTTTTT. It yields the protein CASSGRDTGELFF.

The chain joins TRBV4-3 to TRBJ2-7; D not resolved. CDR1 is LGHNA, CDR2 YSLEER, per germline. CDR3 length: 14 residues. V was pared by 1 base and J by 3 bases, with 10 bases between. In DNA, the CDR3 is TGCGCCAGCAGCCAAGGGATTGGCGACTACGAGCAGTACTTC. This codes for CASSQGIGDYEQYF.

This chain links TRBV10-3 with TRBJ1-2; 7 bases agree with TRBD1. With 8 bases clipped from V and 2 bases from J, the junction kept 5 bases outside the gene matches. This CDR3 has 13 residues. Germline V gives CDR1 ENHRY, CDR2 SYGVKD. The CDR3 loop reads CAIWGGQNYGYTF. The CDR3 nucleotides are TGTGCCATCTGGGGGGGACAGAACTATGGCTACACCTTC.

The gene calls are TRBV7-9 and TRBJ1-2; D is ambiguous. This CDR3 is built from 16 residues. V dropped 5 bases and J dropped 4 bases, with 20 bases sitting between them. The germline CDR1 and CDR2 sequences are SEHNR and FQNEAQ (reference sequence). The CDR3 here is CASSPEDGGRIYGYTF. The CDR3 region has the DNA TGTGCCAGCAGCCCCGAAGATGGAGGGAGAATCTATGGCTACACCTTC.

The chain couples TRBV3-1 to TRBJ2-1; weak D call: TRBD2 (6 bases). Looked up from germline, CDR1 is LGHDT and CDR2 is YNNKEL (reference sequence). This CDR3 contains 13 residues. The V end lost 4 bases, the J end lost 12 bases, and 16 bases lay between the germline ends. CDR3 in amino acids: CASSRKREDRQFF. CDR3 DNA sequence: TGTGCCAGCAGCCGGAAGAGGGAGGATCGGCAGTTCTTC.

The chain is built from TRBV15 and TRBJ2-7, with D possibly being TRBD1 (6 bases). In germline, CDR1 is LNHNV, CDR2 YYDKDF (reference sequence). The CDR3 runs to 12 residues. Trimming pared 1 base from V and 6 bases from J, leaving 7 bases between. The CDR3 region is CATSRGTVEQYF. CDR3 nucleotides: TGTGCCACCAGCAGAGGGACAGTCGAGCAGTACTTC.

The chain is built from TRBV20-1 and TRBJ1-2; TRBD1 might be the D (5 bases). The V end was cut by 3 bases, the J end by 5 bases, with 10 bases between. Germline loops: CDR1 DFQATT, CDR2 SNEGSKA (reference sequence). This CDR3 region has 12 residues. For the CDR3, the DNA is TGCAGTGCTAGGACAGCTAGTTATGGCTACACCTTC. Amino acid sequence: CSARTASYGYTF.

The chain combines TRBV29-1 with TRBJ1-2; weak D call: TRBD1 (5 bases). This CDR3 region has 13 residues. Germline V CDR1 and CDR2: SQVTM, ANQGSEA. The V and J ends lost 1 base and 8 bases respectively, with 14 bases between them. The DNA for the CDR3 is TGCAGCGTTGAAGTTTCAGGGTCGGAGGGCTACACCTTC. Its translation is CSVEVSGSEGYTF.

The chain couples TRBV4-3 to TRBJ2-7; the match to TRBD1 covers 8 bases. Germline CDR1 is LGHNA and CDR2 is YSLEER. The V segment lost 3 bases and the J segment 2 bases; nucleotides outside the gene matches: 3. CDR3 length equals 14 residues. The CDR3 sequence: CASSQDRDPYEQYF. CDR3 sequence (DNA): TGCGCCAGCAGCCAGGACAGGGATCCCTACGAGCAGTACTTC.

V usage is TRBV20-1 and J usage is TRBJ1-1; D might be TRBD1 (6 bases). There are 14 residues in the CDR3. Germline V lookup: CDR1 DFQATT, CDR2 SNEGSKA (reference sequence). Trimming cost V 3 bases and J 0 bases, with 11 bases left between them. The CDR3 sequence: CSARDSLMNTEAFF. The CDR3 DNA reads as TGCAGTGCTAGGGACAGCCTAATGAACACTGAAGCTTTCTTT.

This chain links TRBV6-1 with TRBJ2-1, with D unclear. Germline values: CDR1 MNHNS, CDR2 SASEGT. This CDR3 contains 15 residues. V gave up 3 bases and J gave up 0 bases, with 9 bases separating them. CDR3 DNA: TGTGCCAGCAGTGACGACGTTTACTCCTACAATGAGCAGTTCTTC. Translated: CASSDDVYSYNEQFF.

This rearrangement joins TRBV4-1 to TRBJ2-4; D tentatively fits TRBD1 or TRBD2 (5 bases each). CDR1 is MGHRA, CDR2 YSYEKL, per germline. With 4 bases removed from V and 5 bases from J, the gap between germline ends came to 12 bases. The CDR3 length is 14 residues. This CDR3 reads CASSLTQGENIQYF. The CDR3 DNA reads TGCGCCAGCAGCCTCACCCAGGGAGAAAACATTCAGTACTTC.

V gene TRBV6-5 combines with J gene TRBJ2-5; the match to TRBD1 covers 9 bases. The CDR3 spans 14 residues. J gave up 5 bases and V 4 bases, and 5 bases lay outside the gene matches. Germline lookup yields CDR1 MNHEY and CDR2 SVGAGI. In DNA, the CDR3 is TGTGCCAGCAGTTCCATCGACAGGGGGGAGACCCAGTACTTC. This sequence encodes CASSSIDRGETQYF.

The rearrangement uses TRBV29-1 and TRBJ2-2, with D hard to call. CDR1 and CDR2 from the germline V gene are SQVTM and ANQGSEA. CDR3 size: 12 residues. V was trimmed by 5 bases and J by 4 bases, leaving 8 bases between them. This CDR3 is CSVFLGTGELFF. CDR3 nucleotide sequence: TGCAGCGTTTTTCTGGGCACCGGGGAGCTGTTTTTT.

As DNA, the CDR3 is TGCAGCGTTGACGGGACTAGCGGGGGGCAGAATGAGCAGTTCTTC. Its protein product is CSVDGTSGGQNEQFF. This chain connects TRBV29-1 to TRBJ2-1, with 15 bases fitting TRBD2. Germline CDR1 is SQVTM and CDR2 is ANQGSEA. The CDR3 runs to 15 residues. V shed 3 bases and J 7 bases; nucleotides not matched to a gene: 4.

V is TRBV10-3 and J is TRBJ2-1; the D gene is possibly TRBD1 (6 bases). The ends were cut back, 7 bases at V and 5 bases at J, with 12 bases in the middle. This CDR3 has 13 amino acids. Germline loops: CDR1 ENHRY, CDR2 SYGVKD. The CDR3 protein is CAIKDSRHNEQFF. The CDR3 DNA sequence: TGTGCCATCAAGGACAGCCGCCACAATGAGCAGTTCTTC.

Regarding this clonotype: Its ends do not fully match the called genes, so a read error is possible. The chain employs TRBV7-7 and TRBJ1-2; weak D call: TRBD1 (6 bases). This CDR3 spans 14 amino acids. Germline CDR1 and CDR2: SSHAT and FNYEAQ (reference sequence). The DNA of the CDR3 is TGTGCTAGCAGCTTACTGAGGGGGAACTATGGCTACACCTTC. This translates into CASSLLRGNYGYTF.

This clonotype has only one observation. This sequence joins TRBV5-1 and TRBJ2-7; tentatively, D is TRBD1 or TRBD2 (6 bases each). Trimming left V 0 bases short and J 6 bases short, with 7 bases between. CDR3 length equals 12 residues. Germline lookup yields CDR1 SGHRS and CDR2 YFSETQ. The CDR3 reads CASSLEGGEQYF. CDR3 nucleotides: TGCGCCAGCAGCTTGGAGGGGGGCGAGCAGTACTTC.

This chain links TRBV9 with TRBJ2-5, with 7 bases aligning to TRBD2. Looked up from germline, CDR1 is SGDLS and CDR2 is YYNGEE. V was clipped by 2 bases and J by 3 bases; unmatched bases: 7. The CDR3 covers 15 residues. The CDR3 DNA reads TGTGCCAGCAGCGTCGAGCCGCTAGCGGAAGAGACCCAGTACTTC. Encoded protein: CASSVEPLAEETQYF.

The rearrangement uses TRBV6-1 and TRBJ2-5; 7 positions match TRBD1. CDR1 is MNHNS and CDR2 is SASEGT in the germline V gene. CDR3 length: 13 amino acids. The junction had 4 bases not matched to a gene; V was cut back by 7 bases and J by 2 bases. DNA of the CDR3: TGTGCCAGCATCGCGACAGGGCAAGAGACCCAGTACTTC. Translating it yields CASIATGQETQYF.

The chain couples TRBV19 to TRBJ1-2; D perhaps matches TRBD1 (5 bases). Trimming took 2 bases from V and 4 from J, leaving 14 bases between them. CDR1 LNHDA and CDR2 SQIVND come from the germline V gene (reference sequence). The CDR3 runs 15 residues. CDR3 region: CASSIFGARSYGYTF. The CDR3 nucleotides are TGTGCCAGTAGTATATTTGGGGCGAGAAGCTATGGCTACACCTTC.

CDR3 residues: CASSPRDRGTEQYF. The CDR3 DNA sequence: TGCGCCAGCAGCCCCCGGGACAGGGGAACCGAGCAGTACTTC. The gene calls are TRBV4-1 and TRBJ2-7; 10 bases agree with TRBD1. The CDR3 runs 14 residues. Germline V gene data show CDR1 as MGHRA and CDR2 as YSYEKL. V shed 4 bases, J shed 6 bases, and the junction held 6 bases outside the gene matches.

The genes are TRBV29-1 and TRBJ2-6, with a tentative D call TRBD1 (5 bases). The CDR3 totals 16 residues. CDR1 SQVTM and CDR2 ANQGSEA come from the germline V gene. Between the trimmed V and J ends, which lost 5 bases and 0 bases, there was a span of 14 bases. CDR3 coding DNA: TGCAGCGTTCCGTCAGCAGGGTTCTCTGGGGCCAACGTCCTGACTTTC. Protein: CSVPSAGFSGANVLTF.

V gene TRBV27 combines with J gene TRBJ2-7; D is unresolved. Germline lookup yields CDR1 MNHEY and CDR2 SMNVEV (reference sequence). CDR3 size: 13 residues. V was shortened by 5 bases and J by 3 bases, with 11 bases between the two germline ends. CDR3 loop: CASSRHGNYEQYF. CDR3 nucleotide sequence: TGTGCCAGCAGTAGACACGGCAACTACGAGCAGTACTTC.

This chain uses TRBV11-2 with TRBJ2-5; D unresolved. The CDR3 extends over 15 amino acids. The V end lost 1 base, the J end lost 2 bases, and 11 bases lay between the germline ends. CDR1 is SGHAT, CDR2 FQNNGV, per germline. The DNA of the CDR3 is TGTGCCAGCAGCTTAGTAGGGAACAGTCAAGAGACCCAGTACTTC. This gives the protein CASSLVGNSQETQYF.

The chain couples TRBV12-3 or TRBV12-4 to TRBJ2-5; 11 bases agree with TRBD2. CDR3 length equals 15 residues. Trimming removed 5 bases from V and 0 bases from J; junction bases left unmatched: 2. DNA for the CDR3: TGTGCCAGCAGTCGACTAGCGGGGTACCAAGAGACCCAGTACTTC. It translates to CASSRLAGYQETQYF.

The chain employs TRBV20-1 and TRBJ2-1, with 8 bases identical to TRBD1. This CDR3 has 17 amino acids. Germline-derived CDR1 and CDR2 are DFQATT and SNEGSKA (reference sequence). V was clipped by 3 bases and J by 5 bases; unmatched bases: 15. In nucleotides, the CDR3 is TGCAGTGCTAGGGTAGAGTATAGGACAGGGCCCCACAATGAGCAGTTCTTC. Residues: CSARVEYRTGPHNEQFF.